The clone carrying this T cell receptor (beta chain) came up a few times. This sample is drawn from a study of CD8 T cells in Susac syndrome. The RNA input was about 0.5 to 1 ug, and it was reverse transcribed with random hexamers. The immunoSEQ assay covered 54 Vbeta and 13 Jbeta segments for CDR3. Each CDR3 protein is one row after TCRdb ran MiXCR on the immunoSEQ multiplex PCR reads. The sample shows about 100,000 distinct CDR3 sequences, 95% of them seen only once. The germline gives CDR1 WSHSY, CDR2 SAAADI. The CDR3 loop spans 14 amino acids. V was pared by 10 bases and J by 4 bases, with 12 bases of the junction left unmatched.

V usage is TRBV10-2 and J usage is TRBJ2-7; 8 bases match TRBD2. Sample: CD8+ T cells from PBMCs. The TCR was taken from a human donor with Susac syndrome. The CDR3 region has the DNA TGCGCCACCCAGGGGAGGCCGGGGGGGTACGAGCAGTACTTC. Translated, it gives CATQGRPGGYEQYF.